This is a list of T cell receptor beta chains from one sample in a study of persistence of HIV-infected CD4 T cells. Clones were read by immunoSEQ multiplex PCR, and TCRdb kept only the in-frame ones, dropping some. The table includes 40,000 or so clones, less than 90% detected once. These receptors' targets are unknown. The specimen comprised CD4+ T cells sorted from PBMCs after 18-hour stimulation, sampled from a patient who received antiretroviral therapy. The receptors were sampled from an adult woman with HIV who was CMV-seropositive. CDR3s include the opening cysteine and the closing phenylalanine or tryptophan. The D gene is left open where the match is weak. Expanded clones get a size class; other rows say once, few or many, or leave the size out.

D gene,V gene,CDR3 length,J gene,clone size,CDR3 protein,CDR3 DNA
-,TRBV4-1,16,TRBJ2-7,-,CASSQDWSGRFYEQYF,TGCGCCAGCAGCCAAGATTGGAGCGGACGATTCTACGAGCAGTACTTC
TRBD2,TRBV5-4,14,TRBJ2-1,-,CASSNWGGYNEQFF,TGTGCCAGCAGTAATTGGGGGGGATACAATGAGCAGTTCTTC
TRBD1,TRBV5-5,14,TRBJ1-2,-,CASSSTGGTYGYTF,TGTGCCAGCAGCTCTACAGGGGGTACCTATGGCTACACCTTC
TRBD1,TRBV9,15,TRBJ1-2,-,CASGPQTGVNYGYTF,TGTGCCAGCGGACCCCAGACAGGGGTAAACTATGGCTACACCTTC
-,TRBV30,11,TRBJ1-6,-,CAWGRSSPLHF,TGTGCCTGGGGACGGAGTTCACCCCTCCACTTT
TRBD1,TRBV30,15,TRBJ1-6,-,CAWSGDRSDNSPLHF,TGTGCCTGGTCAGGGGACAGGAGTGATAATTCACCCCTCCACTTT
-,TRBV6-5,13,TRBJ1-2,-,CAVIGQGLIGYTF,TGTGCCGTTATTGGGCAGGGCCTGATAGGCTACACCTTC
TRBD1,TRBV5-4,14,TRBJ1-2,-,CASSFRGPSYGYTF,TGTGCCAGCAGCTTCAGGGGGCCTAGCTATGGCTACACCTTC
TRBD1,TRBV5-5,16,TRBJ2-1,-,CASNDYRGSSYNEQFF,TGTGCCAGCAACGATTACAGGGGTTCGTCCTACAATGAGCAGTTCTTC
TRBD1,TRBV4-2,15,TRBJ2-3,-,CASSQDGGQADTQYF,TGTGCCAGCAGCCAAGATGGGGGACAGGCAGATACGCAGTATTTT
-,TRBV29-1,9,TRBJ1-2,once,CSVDYGYTF,TGCAGCGTTGACTATGGCTACACCTTC
-,TRBV9,13,TRBJ1-1,-,CASSASGTTEAFF,TGTGCCAGCAGCGCATCCGGGACAACCGAAGCTTTCTTT
-,TRBV29-1,12,TRBJ1-2,-,CSVERNADGYTF,TGCAGCGTTGAGAGAAATGCGGACGGCTACACCTTC
-,TRBV5-5,15,TRBJ1-1,-,CASSLDPGGDTEAFF,TGTGCCAGCAGCTTGGATCCAGGCGGGGACACTGAAGCTTTCTTT
TRBD2,TRBV5-1,18,TRBJ2-5,-,CASSLVWTSGGARGTQYF,TGCGCCAGCAGCTTGGTGTGGACTAGCGGGGGGGCAAGAGGGACCCAGTACTTC
TRBD1,TRBV6-5,13,TRBJ1-1,-,CAIWDRMNTEAFF,TGTGCCATATGGGACAGGATGAACACTGAAGCTTTCTTT
TRBD1,TRBV19,15,TRBJ2-1,-,CASTPGTGQRNEQFF,TGTGCCAGTACCCCCGGGACAGGGCAACGCAATGAGCAGTTCTTC
-,TRBV5-4,16,TRBJ2-1,-,CASSLKWAGTYNEQFF,TGTGCCAGCAGCTTGAAATGGGCAGGCACCTACAATGAGCAGTTCTTC
-,TRBV30,12,TRBJ2-2,-,CAWSESTGELFF,TGTGCCTGGAGTGAGAGCACCGGGGAGCTGTTTTTT
TRBD2,TRBV9,16,TRBJ2-3,-,CASSASGTTYTDTQYF,TGTGCCAGCAGCGCGTCCGGGACTACCTACACAGATACGCAGTATTTT
-,TRBV12-3/TRBV12-4,12,TRBJ1-2,-,CASSLSGFGYTF,TGTGCCAGCAGTTTATCGGGGTTCGGCTACACCTTC
-,TRBV12-3/TRBV12-4,12,TRBJ1-2,few,CASFRTNYGYTF,TGTGCCAGCTTTCGGACGAACTATGGCTACACCTTC
TRBD1,TRBV19,17,TRBJ1-2,-,CASSISGTGFFPYGYTF,TGTGCCAGTAGTATTTCCGGGACAGGGTTTTTTCCCTATGGCTACACCTTC
-,TRBV7-3,13,TRBJ1-1,-,CASSLLVGTEAFF,TGTGCCAGCAGCTTACTGGTTGGCACTGAAGCTTTCTTT
-,TRBV5-5,15,TRBJ2-5,-,CASSLATGGWETQYF,TGTGCCAGCAGCTTGGCCACGGGCGGGTGGGAGACCCAGTACTTC
TRBD2,TRBV28,14,TRBJ2-1,-,CASKSGGARWEQFF,TGTGCCAGCAAAAGCGGGGGGGCTCGGTGGGAGCAGTTCTTC
TRBD1,TRBV2,14,TRBJ1-4,-,CASSSDRGLEKLFF,TGTGCCAGCAGTTCCGACAGGGGGCTTGAAAAACTGTTTTTT
TRBD2,TRBV7-3,16,TRBJ2-3,few,CASSPEGRGGTDTQYF,TGTGCCAGCAGCCCAGAAGGGCGGGGGGGCACAGATACGCAGTATTTT
TRBD2,TRBV3-1/TRBV3-2,16,TRBJ2-7,once,CASSQDSGGTPYEQYF,TGTGCCAGCAGCCAAGACAGCGGGGGGACTCCCTACGAGCAGTACTTC
TRBD1,TRBV12-5,15,TRBJ2-7,-,CASGLAPGTGDEQYF,TGTGCTAGTGGTTTGGCCCCCGGGACAGGGGACGAGCAGTACTTC
-,TRBV18,13,TRBJ2-5,-,CASSPGYQETQYF,TGTGCCAGCTCACCCGGGTACCAAGAGACCCAGTACTTC